A selection of T cell receptor beta chains follows, all from one sample in a study of blood T cells in healthy people across ages. Each CDR3 protein gets one entry after TCRdb re-called the 5' RACE reads with MiXCR. The sample has roughly 700,000 distinct CDR3 sequences; around half are singletons. Sequencing used blood. Source of these receptors: an older woman in good health. The CDR3 runs from the conserved cysteine through the conserved F or W. A D gene is named only where the DNA matches it firmly. Some rows mark clone size as missing; the rest say once, few, many or name a class of expanded clone.

d_gene: -; abundance: -; j_gene: TRBJ1-1; v_gene: TRBV7-9; CDR3aa: CASSQQGSEAFF; CDR3nt: TGTGCCAGCAGCCAACAGGGATCTGAAGCTTTCTTT
d_gene: TRBD2; abundance: few; j_gene: TRBJ2-1; v_gene: TRBV29-1; CDR3aa: CSVGGWGLADDNEQFF; CDR3nt: TGCAGCGTTGGGGGGTGGGGACTAGCAGACGACAATGAGCAGTTCTTC
d_gene: TRBD1; abundance: few; j_gene: TRBJ2-7; v_gene: TRBV12-3/TRBV12-4; CDR3aa: CASSTGTGGWKSYEQYF; CDR3nt: TGTGCCAGCAGTACCGGGACAGGGGGCTGGAAGTCCTACGAGCAGTACTTC
d_gene: TRBD2; abundance: -; j_gene: TRBJ2-1; v_gene: TRBV20-1; CDR3aa: CSATPLRDYLRNEQFF; CDR3nt: TGCAGTGCTACGCCCCTCCGGGACTATTTGCGGAATGAGCAGTTCTTC
d_gene: TRBD2; abundance: few; j_gene: TRBJ2-7; v_gene: TRBV4-2; CDR3aa: CASSRDSGGPYEQYF; CDR3nt: TGTGCCAGCAGCCGAGATTCGGGAGGGCCCTACGAGCAGTACTTC
d_gene: -; abundance: -; j_gene: TRBJ2-2; v_gene: TRBV9; CDR3aa: CASTRQGTNTGELFF; CDR3nt: TGTGCCAGCACCAGGCAGGGAACAAACACCGGGGAGCTGTTTTTT
d_gene: TRBD1; abundance: -; j_gene: TRBJ2-1; v_gene: TRBV9; CDR3aa: CASSAQAGQGIYNEQFF; CDR3nt: TGTGCCAGCAGCGCCCAAGCGGGACAGGGGATATACAATGAGCAGTTCTTC
d_gene: -; abundance: -; j_gene: TRBJ1-4; v_gene: TRBV7-8; CDR3aa: CASSSRRFQTTNEKLFF; CDR3nt: TGTGCCAGCAGCTCCCGACGGTTTCAAACAACTAATGAAAAACTGTTTTTT
d_gene: -; abundance: -; j_gene: TRBJ2-1; v_gene: TRBV5-1; CDR3aa: CASSLAGLFSYNEQFF; CDR3nt: TGCGCCAGCAGCTTGGCCGGGCTTTTCTCCTACAATGAGCAGTTCTTC
d_gene: TRBD1; abundance: -; j_gene: TRBJ2-2; v_gene: TRBV12-3/TRBV12-4; CDR3aa: CASSLNRGLSGELFF; CDR3nt: TGTGCCAGCAGTTTGAACAGGGGATTATCCGGGGAGCTGTTTTTT
d_gene: TRBD2; abundance: -; j_gene: TRBJ2-3; v_gene: TRBV7-2; CDR3aa: CASSWGTRQVSTDTQYF; CDR3nt: TGTGCCAGCAGCTGGGGGACTAGACAGGTCAGCACAGATACGCAGTATTTT
d_gene: -; abundance: -; j_gene: TRBJ2-1; v_gene: TRBV10-3; CDR3aa: CASAARGNEQFF; CDR3nt: TGTGCCAGTGCCGCTAGAGGCAATGAGCAGTTCTTC
d_gene: TRBD2; abundance: -; j_gene: TRBJ2-5; v_gene: TRBV4-2; CDR3aa: CASSQGLAGEETQYF; CDR3nt: TGTGCCAGCAGCCAAGGACTAGCGGGAGAAGAGACCCAGTACTTC
d_gene: -; abundance: once; j_gene: TRBJ2-5; v_gene: TRBV7-2; CDR3aa: CASSPQSGLETQYF; CDR3nt: TGTGCCAGCAGCCCACAGTCAGGGTTAGAGACCCAGTACTTC
d_gene: -; abundance: -; j_gene: TRBJ2-1; v_gene: TRBV6-1; CDR3aa: CASRTGKGVEQFF; CDR3nt: TGTGCCAGCAGGACGGGCAAGGGGGTTGAGCAGTTCTTC
d_gene: -; abundance: -; j_gene: TRBJ1-2; v_gene: TRBV4-3; CDR3aa: CASSQDTSIGGYTF; CDR3nt: TGCGCCAGCAGCCAAGATACGAGCATCGGAGGCTACACCTTC
d_gene: TRBD2; abundance: -; j_gene: TRBJ2-4; v_gene: TRBV27; CDR3aa: CASSLTHGGRNIQYF; CDR3nt: TGTGCCAGCAGTTTAACCCACGGGGGGAGAAACATTCAGTACTTC
d_gene: -; abundance: few; j_gene: TRBJ1-2; v_gene: TRBV4-2; CDR3aa: CASSQAGGSYGYTF; CDR3nt: TGTGCCAGCAGCCAAGCTGGCGGATCGTATGGCTACACCTTC
d_gene: -; abundance: -; j_gene: TRBJ2-5; v_gene: TRBV12-3/TRBV12-4; CDR3aa: CASRVRAFGTQYF; CDR3nt: TGTGCCAGCAGGGTTCGTGCTTTTGGGACCCAGTACTTC
d_gene: -; abundance: few; j_gene: TRBJ2-7; v_gene: TRBV27; CDR3aa: CASNFFPPDPSNPYEQYF; CDR3nt: TGTGCCAGCAACTTTTTCCCCCCGGACCCTTCAAATCCCTACGAGCAGTACTTC
d_gene: -; abundance: -; j_gene: TRBJ2-1; v_gene: TRBV5-1; CDR3aa: CASSDPLGGHNNEQFF; CDR3nt: TGCGCCAGCAGCGACCCCTTGGGCGGGCACAACAATGAGCAGTTCTTC
d_gene: -; abundance: -; j_gene: TRBJ1-4; v_gene: TRBV18; CDR3aa: CASSPEGLREEKLFF; CDR3nt: TGTGCCAGCTCACCGGAGGGTTTGCGGGAAGAAAAACTGTTTTTT
d_gene: TRBD1; abundance: -; j_gene: TRBJ2-7; v_gene: TRBV9; CDR3aa: CASSVAGTGYEQYF; CDR3nt: TGTGCCAGCAGCGTAGCCGGGACAGGGTACGAGCAGTACTTC
d_gene: TRBD1; abundance: -; j_gene: TRBJ2-5; v_gene: TRBV6-6; CDR3aa: CASSRTRQGEETQYF; CDR3nt: TGTGCCAGCAGCCGTACTCGCCAGGGGGAAGAGACCCAGTACTTC
d_gene: TRBD2; abundance: -; j_gene: TRBJ2-3; v_gene: TRBV4-2; CDR3aa: CASSQYNQAGDSADTQYF; CDR3nt: TGTGCCAGCAGCCAATATAACCAAGCGGGAGATTCCGCAGATACGCAGTATTTT
d_gene: -; abundance: -; j_gene: TRBJ1-5; v_gene: TRBV2; CDR3aa: CASSGGDGYNQPQHF; CDR3nt: TGTGCCAGCAGCGGGGGAGACGGGTACAATCAGCCCCAGCATTTT
d_gene: -; abundance: -; j_gene: TRBJ2-1; v_gene: TRBV7-2; CDR3aa: CASSKSGQETQFF; CDR3nt: TGTGCCAGCAGCAAAAGCGGCCAAGAGACCCAGTTCTTC
d_gene: -; abundance: few; j_gene: TRBJ2-7; v_gene: TRBV28; CDR3aa: CASRGRGSYEQYF; CDR3nt: TGTGCCAGCAGAGGGAGAGGCTCCTACGAGCAGTACTTC